One sample yielded the 21 T cell receptor beta chains listed below, sequenced in a study of patients and donors after allogeneic stem cell transplantation. A single record per CDR3 protein comes from TCRdb applying MiXCR to the RT-PCR reads. The sample includes approximately 160,000 distinct CDR3 sequences, roughly 30% of them seen just once. What was sequenced was blood, either unsorted or a sorted T cell fraction (not recorded which). These receptors were collected from a human donor who was either an allogeneic HSCT recipient or a stem cell or donor lymphocyte infusion donor (not recorded which). It is not recorded whose cells these are; they may come from a transplant donor.

In its sample, this clonotype was seen once. Likely a read error: the CDR3 ends without its conserved phenylalanine or tryptophan. The genes are TRBV6-6 and TRBJ2-7; 8 positions agree with TRBD1. Germline assignment: CDR1 MNHNY and CDR2 SVGAGI (reference sequence). J lost 1 base, V lost 2 bases, and 10 bases had no gene match. The CDR3 spans 17 residues. The CDR3 region has the DNA TGTGCCAGCAGTTACGGGACCGGGACAGGCCGATCCTACGAGCAGTACTCC. Amino acid sequence: CASSYGTGTGRSYEQYS.

This clonotype was counted a few times. This chain links TRBV15 with TRBJ2-1; D is unclear. The CDR3 length is 13 residues. Germline-derived CDR1 and CDR2 are LNHNV and YYDKDF (reference sequence). V lost 6 bases and J 6 bases, leaving 12 bases between the germline ends. The CDR3 nucleotides are TGTGCCACCAGGGCGTCGCGGAGCAATGAGCAGTTCTTC. Protein sequence: CATRASRSNEQFF.

This clonotype was counted between two and nine times. The V and J genes are TRBV3-1 and TRBJ1-6, with D possibly being TRBD1 (6 bases). The CDR3 spans 15 residues. V lost 4 bases and J lost 10, with 17 bases in between. CDR1 LGHDT and CDR2 YNNKEL come from the germline V gene (reference sequence). CDR3 in amino acids: CASSPGAGSNSPLHF. The CDR3 DNA follows: TGTGCCAGCAGCCCAGGGGCAGGAAGCAACTCACCCCTCCACTTT.

The chain uses TRBV9 and TRBJ2-2; 7 bases line up with TRBD1. CDR1 is SGDLS and CDR2 is YYNGEE in the germline V gene. J lost 6 bases, V lost 3 bases, and 2 bases had no gene match. This CDR3 has 13 residues. CDR3 nucleotides: TGTGCCAGCAGCGCAACAGGGGCCGGGGAGCTGTTTTTT. Translated: CASSATGAGELFF.

As concerns this clonotype: The CDR3 carries no conserved terminal phenylalanine or tryptophan, so it likely arises from a read error. J is TRBJ1-1 and V is TRBV7-8; TRBD1 agrees at 9 bases. There are 14 residues in the CDR3. Germline loops: CDR1 SGHVS, CDR2 FQNEAQ. Trimming removed 4 bases from V and 4 bases from J; junction bases left unmatched: 4. This chain's CDR3 is CASSSRDRATEAFL. CDR3 DNA sequence: TGTGCCAGCAGCTCCCGGGACAGGGCCACTGAAGCTTTCTTG.

A few counts support this clonotype. The V gene is TRBV6-2 or TRBV6-3, the J gene TRBJ2-5, with 11 bases lining up with TRBD2. CDR3 length equals 17 residues. Germline values: CDR1 MNHEY, CDR2 SVGEGT. V dropped 4 bases and J dropped 1; count of bases not matched to a gene: 8. The CDR3 sequence is CASSLLLAGVTQETQYF. CDR3 nucleotide sequence: TGTGCCAGCAGTTTACTACTAGCGGGAGTGACCCAAGAGACCCAGTACTTC.

This clonotype has just a few counts. V usage is TRBV12-3 or TRBV12-4 and J usage is TRBJ2-3, with TRBD2 matching over 14 bases. Trimming removed 1 base from V and 2 bases from J; junction bases left unmatched: 11. The CDR3 runs 20 residues. CDR3 sequence: CASSLGRGTSGREVTDTQYF. In nucleotides, the CDR3 is TGTGCCAGCAGTTTAGGGAGGGGGACTAGCGGGAGAGAGGTCACAGATACGCAGTATTTT.

This chain uses TRBV18 with TRBJ2-1; 15 bases are shared with TRBD2. V lost 2 bases to trimming and J lost 6 bases; unmatched junction nucleotides: 2. The germline V gene encodes CDR1 KGHSH and CDR2 LQKENI. CDR3 length: 16 residues. CDR3 nucleotides: TGTGCCAGCTCACCAGAGGGACTAGCGGGAGGCAATGAGCAGTTCTTC. Translating it yields CASSPEGLAGGNEQFF.

The V and J genes are TRBV12-3 or TRBV12-4 and TRBJ2-4; no clear D gene. The V end lost 6 bases, the J end lost 6 bases, and 9 bases lay between the germline ends. There are 12 residues in the CDR3. Here the CDR3 reads CASRTDGNIQYF. CDR3 sequence (DNA): TGTGCCAGCAGGACGGACGGAAACATTCAGTACTTC.

This clonotype has ten or more counts. A junction end diverges from the germline sequence, so it may reflect a read error. The V gene is TRBV6-5, the J gene TRBJ1-1; D might be TRBD1 (5 bases). The germline V gene encodes CDR1 MNHEY and CDR2 SVGAGI. The CDR3 is made up of 13 amino acids. The CDR3 is CAGRTGGYAEAFF. The CDR3 DNA follows: TGTGCCGGCAGAACCGGGGGATACGCTGAAGCTTTCTTT.

The chain couples TRBV9 to TRBJ1-1, with D unresolved. CDR3 length equals 18 residues. Germline lookup yields CDR1 SGDLS and CDR2 YYNGEE. The ends were cut back, 4 bases at V and 1 base at J, with 23 bases in the middle. The chain's CDR3 is CASSPRAAGPPKNTEAFF. The CDR3 DNA sequence: TGTGCCAGCAGCCCAAGAGCGGCCGGGCCCCCTAAGAACACTGAAGCTTTCTTT. The whole variable domain, remainder taken from reference TRBV9 and TRBJ1-1, is DSGVTQTPKHLITATGQRVTLRCSPRSGDLSVYWYQQSLDQGLQFLIQYYNGEERAKGNILERFSAQQFPDLHSELNLSSLELGDSALYFCASSPRAAGPPKNTEAFFGQGTRLTVV.

This clonotype has a handful of counts. This chain links TRBV10-3 with TRBJ2-1; TRBD2 is a possible D gene (7 bases). Germline CDR1 reads ENHRY; CDR2 reads SYGVKD. The V end was cut by 3 bases, the J end by 4 bases, with 16 bases between. This CDR3 spans 16 amino acids. CDR3 sequence reads: CAISDRGASAYNEQFF. The CDR3 DNA is TGTGCCATCAGTGATCGGGGGGCTAGCGCGTACAATGAGCAGTTCTTC.

This chain joins TRBV15 and TRBJ2-1, with 8 positions matching TRBD2. With V trimmed by 4 bases and J by 4 bases, 6 bases remained unmatched. Germline V CDR1 and CDR2: LNHNV, YYDKDF (reference sequence). CDR3 size: 15 residues. CDR3 sequence reads: CATSKGLVGYNEQFF. The CDR3 bases are TGTGCCACCAGCAAGGGACTAGTGGGTTACAATGAGCAGTTCTTC.

This clonotype was counted a few times. Here the CDR3 DNA reads TGTGCCAGCAGTGAAGGTTGGTTGAAAGGATCCTCCTACAATGAGCAGTTCTTC. It yields the protein CASSEGWLKGSSYNEQFF. J is TRBJ2-1 and V is TRBV25-1; D unclear. This CDR3 is built from 18 residues. V lost 2 bases and J lost 0, with 17 bases in between. Germline V gives CDR1 MGHDK, CDR2 SYGVNS. The whole variable domain, remainder taken from reference TRBV25-1 and TRBJ2-1, is EADIYQTPRYLVIGTGKKITLECSQTMGHDKMYWYQQDPGMELHLIHYSYGVNSTEKGDLSSESTVSRIRTEHFPLTLESARPSHTSQYLCASSEGWLKGSSYNEQFFGPGTRLTVL.

The table lists this clonotype with a few counts. This chain uses TRBV3-1 with TRBJ2-7, with TRBD1 matching 9 bases. The CDR3 has 15 amino acids. Germline V gene lookup returns CDR1 LGHDT and CDR2 YNNKEL (reference sequence). The trim removed 5 bases at V and 3 bases at J, leaving 8 bases unmatched. The CDR3 nucleotides read TGTGCCAGCAGCTACGGGACAGGGAACCTCTACGAGCAGTACTTC. Protein sequence: CASSYGTGNLYEQYF.

This clonotype was observed a handful of times. The V and J genes are TRBV6-2 or TRBV6-3 and TRBJ1-2; a possible D gene is TRBD1 (6 bases). The CDR3 runs to 15 residues. V was cut by 5 bases and J by 4 bases, with 17 bases left in between. The germline CDR1 and CDR2 sequences are MNHEY and SVGEGT. The CDR3 region has the DNA TGTGCCAGCAGTAAAGGGGGGCGTGAGATCTATGGCTACACCTTC. This gives the protein CASSKGGREIYGYTF.

The chain uses TRBV6-5 and TRBJ2-7; D uncertain. The CDR3 has 16 amino acids. Trimming cost V 0 bases and J 2 bases, with 14 bases left between them. Germline CDR1 MNHEY, CDR2 SVGAGI. The CDR3 nucleotides read TGTGCCAGCAGTTACTCTGTGTACCCCTACCCCTACGAGCAGTACTTC. It specifies CASSYSVYPYPYEQYF.

This clonotype occurred a few times. The V call is TRBV20-1, the J call TRBJ2-2; 8 positions match TRBD2. The V segment lost 1 base and the J segment 4 bases; nucleotides outside the gene matches: 5. The CDR3 is made up of 15 amino acids. Per germline, CDR1 DFQATT and CDR2 SNEGSKA (reference sequence). As DNA, the CDR3 is TGCAGTGCTAGAGGAGCGGGAGTGGGCACCGGGGAGCTGTTTTTT. It yields the protein CSARGAGVGTGELFF.

The V and J genes are TRBV4-1 and TRBJ1-4; D call uncertain. Germline CDR1 is MGHRA and CDR2 is YSYEKL. This CDR3 spans 14 amino acids. V lost 4 bases and J 0 bases, leaving 6 bases between the germline ends. CDR3 bases: TGCGCCAGCAGCCCCGGGCCAACTAATGAAAAACTGTTTTTT. Its protein is CASSPGPTNEKLFF.

V and J are TRBV2 and TRBJ2-1, with D possibly being TRBD1 (6 bases). This CDR3 region has 17 residues. Germline CDR1 and CDR2: SNHLY and FYNNEI. The ends were cut back, 4 bases at V and 6 bases at J, with 22 bases in the middle. CDR3 sequence reads: CASSVAGEGPISNEQFF. CDR3 DNA: TGTGCCAGCAGTGTGGCAGGGGAAGGGCCAATCTCCAATGAGCAGTTCTTC.

This sequence joins TRBV7-2 and TRBJ1-5; 8 nucleotides align to TRBD1. In germline, CDR1 is SGHTA, CDR2 FQGNSA. The V gene end was trimmed by 2 bases and the J gene end by 7 bases; junction bases not matched to a gene: 4. This CDR3 comprises 14 residues. DNA for the CDR3: TGTGCCAGCAGCTTACAGGGGGCATGGCAGCCCCAGCATTTT. It specifies CASSLQGAWQPQHF.